This T cell receptor beta chain was profiled in a study of blood T cell repertoires in COVID-19. From germline, CDR1 is LGHDT and CDR2 YNNKEL (reference sequence). Trimming cost V 0 bases and J 2 bases, with 14 bases left between them. This CDR3 has 16 amino acids. Generated by immunoSEQ multiplex PCR, the TCRdb table keeps only in-frame clones and is missing some. The data hold about 100,000 clones, with roughly nine tenths observed a single time. The source of this sequence is a man aged 25-45 years in a cohort sampled during active COVID-19. The genes are TRBV3-1 (or the pseudogene TRBV3-2) and TRBJ2-7; D possibly corresponds to TRBD2 (6 bases). Sequencing was done on a sample of peripheral blood. CDR3 protein: CASSQDSTGDPYEQYF. CDR3 DNA sequence: TGTGCCAGCAGCCAAGATTCTACGGGGGACCCCTACGAGCAGTACTTC.